This T cell receptor beta chain was profiled in a study of breast tumors, draining lymph nodes, adjacent tissues. This clonotype was detected ten times or more. The ends lost 4 bases at V and 9 bases at J; junction bases unmatched: 6. The CDR3 has 13 amino acids. Germline V gene sequence: CDR1 SGHDT, CDR2 YYEEEE. TCRdb redid the calling of the multiplex PCR reads with MiXCR, one entry per CDR3 protein. Counted here are roughly 130,000 distinct CDR3 sequences, 32% occurring once; the ten biggest clones make up about 2.5%. Breast cancer patients provided tissue from their axillary draining lymph nodes. The receptor comes from a female donor with breast cancer. Some clones in this sample may be carry-over from other donors' samples. This chain uses TRBV5-6 with TRBJ2-4; 8 bases fit TRBD1. Sequencing was performed on axillary lymph node tissue. CDR3 residues: CASSPDRVAIQYF. The CDR3 DNA reads as TGTGCCAGCAGCCCGGACAGGGTTGCCATTCAGTACTTC.